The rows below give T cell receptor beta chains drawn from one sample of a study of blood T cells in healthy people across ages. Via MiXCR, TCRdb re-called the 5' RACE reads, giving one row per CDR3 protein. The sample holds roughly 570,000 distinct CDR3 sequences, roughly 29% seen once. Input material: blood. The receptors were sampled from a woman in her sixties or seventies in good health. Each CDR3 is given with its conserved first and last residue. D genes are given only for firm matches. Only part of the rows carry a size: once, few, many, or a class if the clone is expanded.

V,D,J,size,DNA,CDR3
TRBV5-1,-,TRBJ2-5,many,TGCGCCAGCAGCTTGGATGCCGGACAAGAGACCCAGTACTTC,CASSLDAGQETQYF
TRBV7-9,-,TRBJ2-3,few,TGTGCCAGCAGCTCCCTTGCGTCAGGCACAGATACGCAGTATTTT,CASSSLASGTDTQYF
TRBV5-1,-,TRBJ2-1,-,TGCGCCAGCAGTTCAACCTTCAATGAGCAGTTCTTC,CASSSTFNEQFF
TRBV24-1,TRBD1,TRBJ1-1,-,TGTGCCTCCAGTGATCCTCGGACAGGAAACACTGAAGCTTTCTTT,CASSDPRTGNTEAFF
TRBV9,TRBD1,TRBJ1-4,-,TGTGCCAGCAGCGCCCTCCGGGACAGAGGGGAAAAACTGTTTTTT,CASSALRDRGEKLFF
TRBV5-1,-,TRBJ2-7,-,TGCGCCAGCAGCCCCCTACCCGGGCCTGTCGAGCAGTACTTC,CASSPLPGPVEQYF
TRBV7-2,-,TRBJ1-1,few,TGTGCCAGCAGCTTAGTGGTCAGCTACACTGAAACTTTCTTT,CASSLVVSYTETFF
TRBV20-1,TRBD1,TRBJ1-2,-,TGCAGTGCTAGAGACCCAAGGACAGGAAACTATGGCTACACCTTC,CSARDPRTGNYGYTF
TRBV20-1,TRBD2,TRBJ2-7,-,TGCAGTGCCCGTTCCGGGACTACATCTTTCGAGCAGTACTTC,CSARSGTTSFEQYF
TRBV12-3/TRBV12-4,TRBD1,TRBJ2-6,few,TGTGCCAGCAGTTCCCAACAGGGGTCCGGGGCCAACGCCCTGACTTTC,CASSSQQGSGANALTF
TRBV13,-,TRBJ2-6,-,TGTGCCAGCAGCTCCCCGGGACACTCCTCTGGGGCCAACGTCCTGACTTTC,CASSSPGHSSGANVLTF
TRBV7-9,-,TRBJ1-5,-,TGTGCCAGCAGCTTGTCCCAGGGGAATCAGCCCCAGCATTTT,CASSLSQGNQPQHF
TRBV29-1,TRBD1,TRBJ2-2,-,TGCAGCGTTACGACAGGGGGAAGTGACGGGGAGCTGTTTTTT,CSVTTGGSDGELFF
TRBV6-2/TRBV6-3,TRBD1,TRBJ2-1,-,TGTGCCAGCAGCTCCAGGGGGCCCTACAATGAGCAGTTCTTC,CASSSRGPYNEQFF
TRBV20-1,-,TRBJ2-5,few,TGCAGTGCTGCCGACAGGCAAGAGACTCAGTACTTC,CSAADRQETQYF
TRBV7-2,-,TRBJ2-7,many,TGTGCCAGCAGCTTAGCCACAGGGTGGGGGGGCGAGCAGTACTTC,CASSLATGWGGEQYF
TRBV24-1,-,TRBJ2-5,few,TGTGCCACCAGTGATTCGGATACGGGGACCCAGTACTTC,CATSDSDTGTQYF
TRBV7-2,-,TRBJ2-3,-,TGTGCCAGCAGCTCACTGGCAGGGGCGATGTATTTT,CASSSLAGAMYF
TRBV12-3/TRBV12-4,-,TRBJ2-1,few,TGTGCCAGCAGTTTCTCCGGGACTCGCAATGAGCAGTTCTTC,CASSFSGTRNEQFF
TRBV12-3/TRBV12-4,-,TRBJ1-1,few,TGTGCCAGCCGGAACGACTGGGGTGACGGGACTGAAGCTTTCTTT,CASRNDWGDGTEAFF
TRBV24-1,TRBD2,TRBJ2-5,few,TGTGCCACCAAAGAGGCGGGGGATCAAGAGACCCAGTACTTC,CATKEAGDQETQYF
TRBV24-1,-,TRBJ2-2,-,TGTGCCACCAGTGCAGGGGAATCGTGGGAGCTGTTTTTT,CATSAGESWELFF
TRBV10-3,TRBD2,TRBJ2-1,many,TGTGCCATCAAGGGACTAGCGGGGGACGCGTTCTCCTACAATGAGCAGTTCTTC,CAIKGLAGDAFSYNEQFF
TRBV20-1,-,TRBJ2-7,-,TGCAGTGCTAGAGTGCAGATCTACGAGCAGTACTTC,CSARVQIYEQYF
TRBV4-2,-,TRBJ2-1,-,TGTGCCAGCAGCCAAGATCTGGCTACATTAAATTCGCGCAATGAGCAGTTCTTC,CASSQDLATLNSRNEQFF
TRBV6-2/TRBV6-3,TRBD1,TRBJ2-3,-,TGTGCCAGCGGCCCGCGGACAGGGGGGACCCCTACGCAGTATTTT,CASGPRTGGTPTQYF
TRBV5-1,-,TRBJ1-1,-,TGCGCCAACAGCCCCCAGGGGAACACTGAAGCTTTCTTT,CANSPQGNTEAFF
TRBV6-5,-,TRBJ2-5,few,TGTGCCAGCAGCTCGGGGGCGGAGACCCAGTACTTC,CASSSGAETQYF
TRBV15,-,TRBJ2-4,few,TGTGCCACCAGCATGGTCGTAGCCAAAAACATTCAGTACTTC,CATSMVVAKNIQYF
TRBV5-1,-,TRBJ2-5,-,TGCGCCAGCAGCTTGGGAACAGGGCCCGGACAAGAGACCCAGTACTTC,CASSLGTGPGQETQYF
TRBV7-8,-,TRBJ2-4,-,TGTGCCAGCAGCTTAGTGGGACTCGTAGCCAAAAACATTCAGTACTTC,CASSLVGLVAKNIQYF
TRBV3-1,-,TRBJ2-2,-,TGTGCCAGCAGCCGCCAGGGAGGAGGCGGGGAGCTGTTTTTT,CASSRQGGGGELFF
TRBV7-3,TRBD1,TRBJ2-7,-,TGTGCCAGCAGCCCCAACAGGGGGCTCGAGCAGCACTTC,CASSPNRGLEQHF
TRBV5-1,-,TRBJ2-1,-,TGCGCCAGCACTACTGGGACCTACTACAATGAGCAGTTCTTC,CASTTGTYYNEQFF
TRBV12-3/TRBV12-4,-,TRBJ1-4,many,TGTGCCAGCAGCCTAGGACAGTCAAATGAAAAACTGTTTTTT,CASSLGQSNEKLFF
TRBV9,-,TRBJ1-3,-,TGTGCCAGACCCGGGGGGCTTACGGGAAACACCATATATTTT,CARPGGLTGNTIYF
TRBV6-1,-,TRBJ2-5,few,TGTGCCAGCAGTGAAGGTGGGGGTTGGCGGGAGACCCAGTACTTC,CASSEGGGWRETQYF
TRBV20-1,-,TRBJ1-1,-,TGCAGTGCTAGAGTTAGGGGGGGGGACACTGAAGCTTTCTTT,CSARVRGGDTEAFF
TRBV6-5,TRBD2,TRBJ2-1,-,TGTGCCAGCAGGTCCCTTAGCGGGGGGTCTACGAATGAGCAGTTCTTC,CASRSLSGGSTNEQFF
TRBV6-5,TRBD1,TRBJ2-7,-,TGTGCCAGCAGTTACACTATATACCGGGACAGAGCCTACGAGCAGTACTTC,CASSYTIYRDRAYEQYF
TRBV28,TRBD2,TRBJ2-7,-,TGTGCCAGCAGTTTAGGTAGGACTAGCGACGAGCAGTACTTC,CASSLGRTSDEQYF
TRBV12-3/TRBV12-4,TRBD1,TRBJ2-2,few,TGTGCCAGCGGTTTATGGGCAGGGGGAACCGGGGAGCTGTTTTTT,CASGLWAGGTGELFF